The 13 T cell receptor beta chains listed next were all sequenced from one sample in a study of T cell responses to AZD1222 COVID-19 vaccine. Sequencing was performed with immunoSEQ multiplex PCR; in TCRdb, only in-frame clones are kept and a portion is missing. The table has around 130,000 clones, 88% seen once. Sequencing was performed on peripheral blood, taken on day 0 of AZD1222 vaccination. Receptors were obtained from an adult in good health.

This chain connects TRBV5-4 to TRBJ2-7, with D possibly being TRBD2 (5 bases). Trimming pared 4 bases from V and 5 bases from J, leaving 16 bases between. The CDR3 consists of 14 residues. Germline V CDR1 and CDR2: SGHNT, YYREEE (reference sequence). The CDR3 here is CASSLIGDYDEQYF. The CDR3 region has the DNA TGTGCCAGCAGCCTAATAGGCGACTACGACGAGCAGTACTTC.

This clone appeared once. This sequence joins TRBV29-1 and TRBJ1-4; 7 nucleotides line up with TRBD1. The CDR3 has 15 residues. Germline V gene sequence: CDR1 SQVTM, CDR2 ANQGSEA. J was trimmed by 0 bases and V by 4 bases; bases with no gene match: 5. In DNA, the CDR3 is TGCAGCGTTGCAGGGACAGAAGCAACTAATGAAAAACTGTTTTTT. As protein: CSVAGTEATNEKLFF.

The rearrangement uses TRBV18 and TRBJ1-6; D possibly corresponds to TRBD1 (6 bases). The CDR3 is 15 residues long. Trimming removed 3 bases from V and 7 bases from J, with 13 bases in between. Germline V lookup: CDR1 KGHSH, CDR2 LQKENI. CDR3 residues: CASSPHPDRNSPLHF. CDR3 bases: TGTGCCAGCTCACCTCACCCTGACAGGAATTCACCCCTCCACTTT.

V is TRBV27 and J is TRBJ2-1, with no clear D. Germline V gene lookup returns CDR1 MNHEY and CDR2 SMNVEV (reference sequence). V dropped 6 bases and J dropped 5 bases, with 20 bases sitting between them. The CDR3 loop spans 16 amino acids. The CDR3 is CASSSQNRVHNNEQFF. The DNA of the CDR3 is TGTGCCAGCAGCTCACAGAATCGGGTCCACAACAATGAGCAGTTCTTC.

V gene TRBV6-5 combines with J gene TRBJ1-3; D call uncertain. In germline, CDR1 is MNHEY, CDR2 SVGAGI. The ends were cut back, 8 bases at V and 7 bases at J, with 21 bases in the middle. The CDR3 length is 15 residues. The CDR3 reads CASAPTWGMGNTIYF. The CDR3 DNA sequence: TGTGCCAGCGCGCCCACTTGGGGTATGGGGAACACCATATATTTT.

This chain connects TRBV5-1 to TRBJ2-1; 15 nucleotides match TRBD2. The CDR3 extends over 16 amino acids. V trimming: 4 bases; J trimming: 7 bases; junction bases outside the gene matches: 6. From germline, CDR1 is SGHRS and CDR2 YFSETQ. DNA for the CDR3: TGCGCCAGCAGCCCCGGGACTAGCGGGAGGACGAATGAGCAGTTCTTC. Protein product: CASSPGTSGRTNEQFF.

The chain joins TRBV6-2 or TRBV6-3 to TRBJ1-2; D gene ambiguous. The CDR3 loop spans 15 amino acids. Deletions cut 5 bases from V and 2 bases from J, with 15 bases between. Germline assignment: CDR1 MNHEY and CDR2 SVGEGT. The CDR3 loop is CASSHRPDVNYGYTF. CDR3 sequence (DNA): TGTGCCAGCAGTCACAGACCGGACGTCAACTATGGCTACACCTTC.

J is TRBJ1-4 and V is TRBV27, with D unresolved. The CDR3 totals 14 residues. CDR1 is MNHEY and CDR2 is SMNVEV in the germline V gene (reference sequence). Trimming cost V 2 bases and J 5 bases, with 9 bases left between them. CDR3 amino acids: CASSLSGLNEKLFF. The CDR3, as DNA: TGTGCCAGCAGTTTAAGTGGCCTCAATGAAAAACTGTTTTTT.

CDR3 coding DNA: TGTGCCAGCTATACCAAAACAGGGAACACCGGGGAGCTGTTTTTT. It is translated as CASYTKTGNTGELFF. The rearrangement joins TRBV27 to TRBJ2-2; D may be TRBD1 (5 bases). Germline lookup yields CDR1 MNHEY and CDR2 SMNVEV (reference sequence). V lost 8 bases and J 1 base, leaving 14 bases between the germline ends. CDR3 size: 15 residues.

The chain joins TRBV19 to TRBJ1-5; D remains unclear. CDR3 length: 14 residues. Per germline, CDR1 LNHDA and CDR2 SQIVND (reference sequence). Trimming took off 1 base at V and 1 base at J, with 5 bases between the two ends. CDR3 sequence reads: CASSIVDSNQPQHF. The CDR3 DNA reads TGTGCCAGTAGTATAGTTGACAGCAATCAGCCCCAGCATTTT.

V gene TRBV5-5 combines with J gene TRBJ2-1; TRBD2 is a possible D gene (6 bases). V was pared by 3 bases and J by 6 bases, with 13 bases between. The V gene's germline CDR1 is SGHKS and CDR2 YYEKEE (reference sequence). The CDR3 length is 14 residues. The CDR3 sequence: CASSSGTPSNEQFF. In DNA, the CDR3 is TGTGCCAGCAGCTCCGGGACTCCCTCCAATGAGCAGTTCTTC. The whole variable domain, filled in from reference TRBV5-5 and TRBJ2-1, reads DAGVTQSPTHLIKTRGQQVTLRCSPISGHKSVSWYQQVLGQGPQFIFQYYEKEERGRGNFPDRFSARQFPNYSSELNVNALLLGDSALYLCASSSGTPSNEQFFGPGTRLTVL.

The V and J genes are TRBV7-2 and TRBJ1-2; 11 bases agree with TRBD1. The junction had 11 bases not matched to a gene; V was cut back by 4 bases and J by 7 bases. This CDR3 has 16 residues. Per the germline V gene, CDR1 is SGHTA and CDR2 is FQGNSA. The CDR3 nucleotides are TGTGCCAGCAGCTCCTCTGCGGGACAGGGGGATCGTGGCTACACCTTC. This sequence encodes CASSSSAGQGDRGYTF.

The chain's CDR3 is CASSTYRFNEQFF. The CDR3 DNA follows: TGTGCCAGCAGCACCTACAGGTTCAATGAGCAGTTCTTC. The rearrangement uses TRBV7-2 and TRBJ2-1, with TRBD1 as a possible D gene (5 bases). CDR3 size: 13 residues. V gave up 5 bases and J gave up 6 bases, with 11 bases separating them. Germline lookup yields CDR1 SGHTA and CDR2 FQGNSA.